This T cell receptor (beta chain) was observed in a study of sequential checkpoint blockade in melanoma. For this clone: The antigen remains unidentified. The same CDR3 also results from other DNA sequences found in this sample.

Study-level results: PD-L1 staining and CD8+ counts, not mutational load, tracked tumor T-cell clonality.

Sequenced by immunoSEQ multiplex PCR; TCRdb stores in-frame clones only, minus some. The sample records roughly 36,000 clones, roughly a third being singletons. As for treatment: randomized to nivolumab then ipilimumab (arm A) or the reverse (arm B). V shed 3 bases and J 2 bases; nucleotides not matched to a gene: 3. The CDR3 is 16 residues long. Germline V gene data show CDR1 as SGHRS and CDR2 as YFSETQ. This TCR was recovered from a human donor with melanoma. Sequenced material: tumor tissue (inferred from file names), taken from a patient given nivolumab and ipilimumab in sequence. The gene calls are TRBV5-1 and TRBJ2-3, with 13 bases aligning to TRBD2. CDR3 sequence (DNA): TGCGCCAGCAGCTCACTAGCGGGGGGGTCCACAGATACGCAGTATTTT. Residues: CASSSLAGGSTDTQYF. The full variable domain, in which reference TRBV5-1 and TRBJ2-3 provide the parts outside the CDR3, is KAGVTQTPRYLIKTRGQQVTLSCSPISGHRSVSWYQQTPGQGLQFLFEYFSETQRNKGNFPGRFSGRQFSNSRSEMNVSTLELGDSALYLCASSSLAGGSTDTQYFGPGTRLTVL.